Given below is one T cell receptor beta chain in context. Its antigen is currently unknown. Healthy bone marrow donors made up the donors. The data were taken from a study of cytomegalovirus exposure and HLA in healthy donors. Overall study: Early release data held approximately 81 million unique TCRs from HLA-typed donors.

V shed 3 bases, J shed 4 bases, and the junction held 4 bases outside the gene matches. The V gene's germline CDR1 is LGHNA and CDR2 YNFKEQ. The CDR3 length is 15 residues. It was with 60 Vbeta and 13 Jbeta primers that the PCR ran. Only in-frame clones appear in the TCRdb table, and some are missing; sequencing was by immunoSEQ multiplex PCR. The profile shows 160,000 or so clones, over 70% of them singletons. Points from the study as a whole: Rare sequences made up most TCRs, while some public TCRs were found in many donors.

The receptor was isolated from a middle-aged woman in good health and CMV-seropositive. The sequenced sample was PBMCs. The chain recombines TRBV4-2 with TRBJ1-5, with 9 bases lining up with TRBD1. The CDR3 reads CASSQDRGSNQPQHF. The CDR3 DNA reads TGTGCCAGCAGCCAGGACAGGGGTTCGAATCAGCCCCAGCATTTT.